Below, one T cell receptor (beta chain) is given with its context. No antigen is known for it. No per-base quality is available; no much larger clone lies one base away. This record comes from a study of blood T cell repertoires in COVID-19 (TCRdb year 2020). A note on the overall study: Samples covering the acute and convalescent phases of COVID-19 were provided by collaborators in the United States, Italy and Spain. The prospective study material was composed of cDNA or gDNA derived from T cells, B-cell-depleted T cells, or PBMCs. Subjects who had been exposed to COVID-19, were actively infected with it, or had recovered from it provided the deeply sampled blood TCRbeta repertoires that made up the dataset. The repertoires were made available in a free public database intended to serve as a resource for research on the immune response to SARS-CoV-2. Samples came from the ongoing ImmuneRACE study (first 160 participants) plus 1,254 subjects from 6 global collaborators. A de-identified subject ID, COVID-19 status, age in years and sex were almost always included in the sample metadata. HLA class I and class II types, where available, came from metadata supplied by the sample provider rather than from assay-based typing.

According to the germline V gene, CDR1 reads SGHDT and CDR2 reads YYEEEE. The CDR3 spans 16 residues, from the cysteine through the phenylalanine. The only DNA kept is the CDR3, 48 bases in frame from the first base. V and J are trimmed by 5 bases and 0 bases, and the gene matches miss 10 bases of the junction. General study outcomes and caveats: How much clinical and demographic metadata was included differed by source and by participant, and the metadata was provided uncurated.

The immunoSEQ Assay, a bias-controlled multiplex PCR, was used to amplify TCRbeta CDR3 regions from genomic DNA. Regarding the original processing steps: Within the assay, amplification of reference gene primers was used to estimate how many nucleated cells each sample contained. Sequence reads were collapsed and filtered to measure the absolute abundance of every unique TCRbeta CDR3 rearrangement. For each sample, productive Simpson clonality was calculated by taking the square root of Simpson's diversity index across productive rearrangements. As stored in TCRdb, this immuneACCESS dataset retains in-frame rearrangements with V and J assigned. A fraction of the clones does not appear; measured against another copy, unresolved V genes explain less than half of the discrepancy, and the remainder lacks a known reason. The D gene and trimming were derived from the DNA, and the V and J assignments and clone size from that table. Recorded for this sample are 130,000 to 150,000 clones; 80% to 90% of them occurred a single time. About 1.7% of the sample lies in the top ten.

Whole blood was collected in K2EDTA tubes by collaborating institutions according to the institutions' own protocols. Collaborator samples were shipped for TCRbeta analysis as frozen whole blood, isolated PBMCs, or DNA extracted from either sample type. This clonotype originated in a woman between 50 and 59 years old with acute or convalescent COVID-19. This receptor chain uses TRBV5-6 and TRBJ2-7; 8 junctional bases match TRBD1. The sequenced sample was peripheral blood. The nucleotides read TGTGCCAGCAGGTCCGGGACAGGTCGGCTCTCCTACGAGCAGTACTTC. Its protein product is CASRSGTGRLSYEQYF.